This TCR beta chain was sequenced during a study of cytomegalovirus exposure and HLA in healthy donors. Background on the study: About 84% of more than 300 genotyped donors fell in the Caucasian-associated ancestry cluster.

The germline V gene encodes CDR1 MDHEN and CDR2 SYDVKM. V was trimmed by 1 base and J by 3 bases, leaving 19 bases between them. This CDR3 comprises 18 residues. Researchers ran the PCR with 60 Vbeta and 13 Jbeta primers. Original handling: Later reanalysis found 70 million to 95 million unique TCR beta chains, some 10 million of them shared. Only in-frame clones appear in the TCRdb table, and some are missing; sequencing was by immunoSEQ multiplex PCR. V and J calls and clone size are given by that table; D and trimming were obtained from the DNA. The table lists 85,000 to 130,000 clones, approximately 80% of them singletons.

The genes are TRBV28 and TRBJ2-1; a weak D match, TRBD2 (6 bases). The source is a young woman in good health and CMV-seronegative. Sequencing was performed on PBMCs. The CDR3 loop is CASSLLTWEASFYNEQFF. CDR3 bases: TGTGCCAGCAGTTTATTGACCTGGGAGGCGTCCTTCTACAATGAGCAGTTCTTC. The entire variable domain, with the rest obtained from reference TRBV28 and TRBJ2-1, is as follows: DVKVTQSSRYLVKRTGEKVFLECVQDMDHENMFWYRQDPGLGLRLIYFSYDVKMKEKGDIPEGYSVSREKKERFSLILESASTNQTSMYLCASSLLTWEASFYNEQFFGPGTRLTVL.